This T cell receptor (beta chain) was captured in a study of identical twins. Overall study findings and caveats: For cord blood, abundant beta clonotypes had fewer insertions, unlike memory repertoires, which showed none.

The CDR3 has 12 amino acids. Germline-derived CDR1 and CDR2 are SGHAT and FQDESV (reference sequence). Trimming took off 2 bases at V and 8 bases at J, with 9 bases between the two ends. With template switching, a universal primer site was added, and the cDNA carried unique molecular identifiers. TCRdb recomputed calls from the 5' RACE reads with MiXCR, one row per CDR3 protein. The table includes roughly 350,000 distinct CDR3 sequences, around 9.7% detected once. Healthy Caucasians, and only they, were the donors. A few counts support this clonotype. Its antigen is not identified. This chain joins TRBV11-1 and TRBJ1-2, with a tentative D call TRBD1 (5 bases). Sequencing used naive T cells sorted from blood. The sequence derives from a woman aged 45 to 65 in good health. CDR3 sequence reads: CASSLRGLGYTF. CDR3 sequence (DNA): TGTGCCAGCAGCTTAAGGGGTCTGGGCTACACCTTC.